The following is a T cell receptor (beta chain) sequence with its context. No antigen is known for it. This entry comes from a study of T cell responses to AZD1222 COVID-19 vaccine. Study-level findings and limits: Repertoire sampling happened only post peak T cell response. Unmutated variant regions reportedly attract nearly half of all spike-specific TCRs.

This CDR3 spans 13 amino acids. V dropped 3 bases and J dropped 7 bases, with 12 bases sitting between them. CDR1 is SGHVS, CDR2 FQNEAQ, per germline. Libraries were prepared by immunoSEQ multiplex PCR; TCRdb keeps only in-frame clonotypes and omits some of them. The sample is made up of around 150,000 clones, and the top ten hold 2% to 2.5% of it. This chain joins TRBV7-8 and TRBJ1-1; D uncertain. The source of this sequence is an adult in good health. Sequences were obtained from peripheral blood. The DNA of the CDR3 is TGTGCCAGCAGCTTGTGGCCCGGGAGTGAAGCTTTCTTT. Protein: CASSLWPGSEAFF.